This TCR beta chain was found in a study of identical twins. Study-level points and caveats: Low generation probability was overrepresented in out-of-frame alpha sequences shared by twins.

Every sampled donor was Caucasian and healthy. With template switching, a universal primer site was added, and the cDNA carried unique molecular identifiers. TCRdb reanalysed the 5' RACE reads using MiXCR and keeps one entry per CDR3 protein. The profile shows roughly 1.6 million distinct CDR3 sequences, around 29% of them singletons. CDR3 length equals 15 residues. Trimming left V 2 bases short and J 4 bases short, with 13 bases between. CDR1 and CDR2 from the germline V gene are MNHNS and SASEGT. As concerns this clonotype: The antigen is not known.

Sequencing input: cord blood. The sequence derives from a newborn girl in good health. The V and J genes are TRBV6-1 and TRBJ2-3; D possibly corresponds to TRBD1 (6 bases). The CDR3 nucleotides are TGTGCCAGCAGTGAAACTACAGGGAGCGCAGATACGCAGTATTTT. This sequence encodes CASSETTGSADTQYF.